This record looks at one T cell receptor (beta chain) sequence and its context. Trimming stripped 2 bases from V and 4 bases from J, with 15 bases between. This CDR3 has 15 amino acids. The germline gives CDR1 SGHRS, CDR2 YFSETQ. This record comes from a study of T cells in Graves' hyperthyroidism and ophthalmopathy. The CDR3 regions of TCR beta were amplified from RNA transcripts. Using the HTBI primer set, a first-round RT-PCR was run on the TCR CDR3. Each CDR3 protein gets one entry after TCRdb re-called the multiplex PCR reads with MiXCR. The sample yields some 180,000 distinct CDR3 sequences, over 15% seen once.

The TCR was taken from a woman between 45 and 65 years old with Graves' hyperthyroidism. The V gene is TRBV5-1, the J gene TRBJ1-1; the D gene is possibly TRBD1 (5 bases). The sequencing input was blood. The CDR3 loop reads CASSFQAGPTTEAFF. Here the CDR3 DNA reads TGCGCCAGCAGCTTTCAGGCAGGGCCAACCACTGAAGCTTTCTTT.